A single sample gave rise to the 27 T cell receptor beta chains below, sequenced in a study of radiotherapy plus CTLA-4 blockade in lung cancer. TCRdb keeps only in-frame clones here, not all; method: immunoSEQ multiplex PCR. The sample consists of some 120,000 clones, 70% to 85% of them appearing once. The source was peripheral blood, collected from a patient treated with radiotherapy plus ipilimumab. Receptor source: a human donor with non-small cell lung cancer that progressed on radiotherapy plus ipilimumab. Some clones in this sample may be carry-over from other donors' samples.

V and J are TRBV6-5 and TRBJ1-2; TRBD1 agrees at 8 bases. CDR1 MNHEY and CDR2 SVGAGI come from the germline V gene. There are 14 residues in the CDR3. V shed 5 bases, J shed 4 bases, and the junction held 6 bases outside the gene matches. CDR3 residues: CASSQAGGGYGYTF. DNA of the CDR3: TGTGCCAGCAGTCAGGCAGGGGGCGGCTATGGCTACACCTTC.

The V gene is TRBV5-1, the J gene TRBJ1-5; tentative D call: TRBD1 (6 bases). There are 16 residues in the CDR3. Germline V gene lookup returns CDR1 SGHRS and CDR2 YFSETQ. V shed 0 bases and J shed 4 bases, with 14 bases lying between them. CDR3 nucleotide sequence: TGCGCCAGCAGCTTGGGATCTTTGGACAGTAATCAGCCCCAGCATTTT. Protein: CASSLGSLDSNQPQHF.

The gene calls are TRBV29-1 and TRBJ2-5; D is possibly TRBD1 or TRBD2 (5 bases each). The length of the CDR3 is 13 residues. V was shortened by 4 bases and J by 4 bases, with 13 bases between the two germline ends. Germline values: CDR1 SQVTM, CDR2 ANQGSEA. CDR3 region: CSVGVGALETQYF. The CDR3 DNA is TGCAGCGTTGGGGTCGGGGCCTTAGAGACCCAGTACTTC. Complete variable domain (other parts from reference TRBV29-1 and TRBJ2-5): SAVISQKPSRDICQRGTSLTIQCQVDSQVTMMFWYRQQPGQSLTLIATANQGSEATYESGFVIDKFPISRPNLTFSTLTVSNMSPEDSSIYLCSVGVGALETQYFGPGTRLLVL.

This chain uses TRBV5-1 with TRBJ2-3, with 7 bases lining up with TRBD1. The CDR3 contains 14 residues. V trimming: 3 bases; J trimming: 7 bases; junction bases outside the gene matches: 8. Germline values: CDR1 SGHRS, CDR2 YFSETQ. In nucleotides, the CDR3 is TGCGCCAGCAGCTACCGGGACAGCGAACATACGCAGTATTTT. It is translated as CASSYRDSEHTQYF.

V and J are TRBV18 and TRBJ1-1, with D unclear. V was trimmed by 4 bases and J by 1 base, leaving 7 bases between them. CDR3 length: 13 amino acids. CDR1 and CDR2 from the germline V gene are KGHSH and LQKENI. The CDR3 sequence is CASSRPPNTEAFF. CDR3 nucleotides: TGTGCCAGCTCACGTCCTCCGAACACTGAAGCTTTCTTT.

The rearrangement joins TRBV18 to TRBJ1-1; 10 positions agree with TRBD1. This CDR3 is built from 16 residues. Germline V gene data show CDR1 as KGHSH and CDR2 as LQKENI. Unmatched junction bases numbered 5, after V lost 1 base and J lost 3 bases. The CDR3 DNA sequence: TGTGCCAGCTCACCACTAAGGACAGGGGGATACACTGAAGCTTTCTTT. Translation gives CASSPLRTGGYTEAFF.

The J gene is TRBJ2-3, the V gene TRBV5-4; 10 positions agree with TRBD2. In germline, CDR1 is SGHNT, CDR2 YYREEE (reference sequence). There are 17 residues in the CDR3. The J segment lost 0 bases and the V segment lost 0 bases, leaving 4 bases of the junction unmatched. The CDR3 nucleotides read TGTGCCAGCAGCTTGGCCCCGACTAGCGGGAGCACAGATACGCAGTATTTT. Its translation is CASSLAPTSGSTDTQYF.

The genes are TRBV7-9 and TRBJ1-1; the D is unclear. Germline values: CDR1 SEHNR, CDR2 FQNEAQ (reference sequence). The CDR3 spans 10 residues. The V gene lost 1 base and the J gene lost 7 bases, with 1 base spanning the gap. The CDR3 DNA sequence: TGTGCCAGCAGCTTAGTTGAAGCTTTCTTT. This translates into CASSLVEAFF.

The V and J genes are TRBV29-1 and TRBJ1-2; D might be TRBD1 (6 bases). The CDR3 extends over 12 amino acids. Between the trimmed V and J ends, which lost 5 bases and 3 bases, there was a span of 10 bases. Per the germline V gene, CDR1 is SQVTM and CDR2 is ANQGSEA. The CDR3 nucleotides are TGCAGCGTTAGCGAGGGGGACTATGGCTACACCTTC. Translation: CSVSEGDYGYTF.

The gene calls are TRBV6-5 and TRBJ2-7; a possible D gene is TRBD1 (6 bases). Trimming removed 2 bases at V and 3 bases at J, with 8 bases between. The CDR3 contains 13 residues. In germline, CDR1 is MNHEY, CDR2 SVGAGI. CDR3 bases: TGTGCCAGCAGTTACCAACAGGGCTACGAGCAGTACTTC. As protein: CASSYQQGYEQYF.

This clone appeared once. V gene TRBV2 combines with J gene TRBJ1-2; no reliable D call. Germline V gene sequence: CDR1 SNHLY, CDR2 FYNNEI. The CDR3 is 13 amino acids. V lost 5 bases, J lost 6 bases, and 13 bases lay in between. CDR3 in DNA: TGTGCCAGCAGTATGGGGTCTATGGATGGCTACACCTTC. As protein: CASSMGSMDGYTF.

V and J are TRBV5-1 and TRBJ1-2; 7 nucleotides agree with TRBD1. Germline values: CDR1 SGHRS, CDR2 YFSETQ. V trimming: 4 bases; J trimming: 6 bases; junction bases outside the gene matches: 9. The CDR3 is 14 amino acids. CDR3 bases: TGCGCCAGCAGCCCAACGACAGGGACGAATGGCTACACCTTC. It codes for CASSPTTGTNGYTF.

This clone was counted once. The chain is built from TRBV2 and TRBJ1-6; 8 bases align to TRBD1. V shed 8 bases, J shed 6 bases, and the junction held 3 bases outside the gene matches. This CDR3 contains 13 residues. Per germline, CDR1 SNHLY and CDR2 FYNNEI. The CDR3, as DNA: TGTGCCAGCGGACAGGGAGGTAATTCACCCCTCCACTTT. It codes for CASGQGGNSPLHF.

This clone has only one observation. This rearrangement joins TRBV5-4 to TRBJ1-2; 8 nucleotides agree with TRBD1. This CDR3 comprises 14 residues. V shed 4 bases, J shed 4 bases, and the junction held 6 bases outside the gene matches. Germline-derived CDR1 and CDR2 are SGHNT and YYREEE (reference sequence). Written as DNA, the CDR3 is TGTGCCAGCAGCGGTGGACAGGGCCGCTATGGCTACACCTTC. Amino acid sequence: CASSGGQGRYGYTF.

The rearrangement joins TRBV5-1 to TRBJ2-3; maybe TRBD2 (5 bases). The CDR3 loop spans 15 amino acids. The germline CDR1 and CDR2 sequences are SGHRS and YFSETQ. The germline V and J ends were trimmed by 2 bases and 0 bases, with 10 bases remaining between them. Here the CDR3 reads CASSLTRASTDTQYF. The CDR3 nucleotides are TGCGCCAGCAGCTTAACTAGAGCCAGCACAGATACGCAGTATTTT.

This chain connects TRBV5-1 to TRBJ2-1; 11 nucleotides align to TRBD1. Germline CDR1 is SGHRS and CDR2 is YFSETQ. This CDR3 has 15 residues. The J segment lost 7 bases and the V segment lost 0 bases, leaving 3 bases of the junction unmatched. CDR3 sequence reads: CASSLVGTGGNEQFF. CDR3 DNA: TGCGCCAGCAGCTTGGTTGGGACAGGGGGTAATGAGCAGTTCTTC.

The chain carries TRBV10-3 and TRBJ2-5; 12 bases map to TRBD1. V shed 3 bases and J 5 bases; nucleotides not matched to a gene: 7. This CDR3 is built from 16 residues. Germline CDR1 is ENHRY and CDR2 is SYGVKD. The CDR3: CAISDPGQGAGETQYF. For the CDR3, the DNA is TGTGCCATCAGTGACCCGGGACAGGGGGCAGGGGAGACCCAGTACTTC.

The sample holds one count of this clone. The chain carries TRBV5-1 and TRBJ1-1; the match to TRBD1 covers 8 bases. The length of the CDR3 is 14 residues. Germline lookup yields CDR1 SGHRS and CDR2 YFSETQ. V shed 3 bases, J shed 5 bases, and the junction held 6 bases outside the gene matches. Here the CDR3 reads CASSSNTGGTEAFF. CDR3 nucleotide sequence: TGCGCCAGCAGCTCCAATACAGGGGGTACTGAAGCTTTCTTT.

J is TRBJ1-2 and V is TRBV6-5; D is ambiguous. The CDR3 is 13 residues long. The V gene's germline CDR1 is MNHEY and CDR2 SVGAGI. Trimming removed 2 bases at V and 7 bases at J, with 11 bases between. The CDR3 here is CASSYGREPGYTF. CDR3 nucleotide sequence: TGTGCCAGCAGTTACGGGAGGGAACCTGGCTACACCTTC.

V gene TRBV4-3 combines with J gene TRBJ1-6; D remains ambiguous. In germline, CDR1 is LGHNA, CDR2 YSLEER. This CDR3 has 16 residues. V lost 1 base and J lost 0, with 7 bases in between. The CDR3 nucleotides are TGCGCCAGCAGCCAAGGAACCACCTCCTATAATTCACCCCTCCACTTT. As protein: CASSQGTTSYNSPLHF.

The genes are TRBV7-2 and TRBJ2-1; 13 bases match TRBD2. CDR1 and CDR2 (germline): SGHTA, FQGNSA. The CDR3 consists of 14 residues. J was trimmed by 9 bases and V by 1 base; bases with no gene match: 0. The CDR3 reads CASSLGLAGGEQFF. The CDR3 DNA reads TGTGCCAGCAGCTTAGGACTAGCGGGGGGTGAGCAGTTCTTC.

The V gene is TRBV7-2, the J gene TRBJ2-5; 8 bases fit TRBD2. The junction had 9 bases not matched to a gene; V was cut back by 1 base and J by 5 bases. The germline gives CDR1 SGHTA, CDR2 FQGNSA. The CDR3 runs to 16 residues. CDR3 sequence: CASSLDSGGPRETQYF. The CDR3 bases are TGTGCCAGCAGCTTAGATTCGGGGGGGCCACGGGAGACCCAGTACTTC.

This chain uses TRBV11-2 with TRBJ2-7; D is possibly TRBD1 or TRBD2 (5 bases each). This CDR3 is 14 amino acids long. With 6 bases removed from V and 1 base from J, the gap between germline ends came to 13 bases. Looked up from germline, CDR1 is SGHAT and CDR2 is FQNNGV. For the CDR3, the DNA is TGTGCCAGCAGAAGGTGGGGGAGTTCCTACGAGCAGTACTTC. Its translation: CASRRWGSSYEQYF.

The V call is TRBV5-1, the J call TRBJ2-5, with 8 bases identical to TRBD1. V was clipped by 1 base and J by 2 bases; unmatched bases: 7. The CDR3 length is 16 residues. From germline, CDR1 is SGHRS and CDR2 YFSETQ. The CDR3 is CASSLSPTGGQETQYF. CDR3 nucleotides: TGCGCCAGCAGCTTGTCCCCCACAGGGGGTCAAGAGACCCAGTACTTC.

This chain uses TRBV4-2 with TRBJ1-2; possibly TRBD1 for D (6 bases). CDR3 length: 15 residues. V was cut by 0 bases and J by 2 bases, with 10 bases left in between. CDR1 and CDR2 (germline): LGHNA, YNFKEQ. This chain's CDR3 is CASSQDPTGNYGYTF. DNA of the CDR3: TGTGCCAGCAGCCAAGACCCTACAGGGAACTATGGCTACACCTTC.

In this sample, this clone turned up a few times. The rearrangement joins TRBV6-1 to TRBJ2-7; a possible D gene is TRBD1 (5 bases). There are 15 residues in the CDR3. V was pared by 1 base and J by 0 bases, with 10 bases between. CDR1 MNHNS and CDR2 SASEGT come from the germline V gene. The CDR3 DNA reads as TGTGCCAGCAGTGAAGGGACATCGTCCTCCTACGAGCAGTACTTC. This encodes CASSEGTSSSYEQYF.

V is TRBV21-1 and J is TRBJ2-5. TRBV21-1 is shown as a pseudogene. This CDR3 is 11 amino acids long. The CDR3 here is CASSRVSPQYF. The CDR3 nucleotides are TGTGCCAGCAGCAGGGTTTCACCCCAGTACTTC.